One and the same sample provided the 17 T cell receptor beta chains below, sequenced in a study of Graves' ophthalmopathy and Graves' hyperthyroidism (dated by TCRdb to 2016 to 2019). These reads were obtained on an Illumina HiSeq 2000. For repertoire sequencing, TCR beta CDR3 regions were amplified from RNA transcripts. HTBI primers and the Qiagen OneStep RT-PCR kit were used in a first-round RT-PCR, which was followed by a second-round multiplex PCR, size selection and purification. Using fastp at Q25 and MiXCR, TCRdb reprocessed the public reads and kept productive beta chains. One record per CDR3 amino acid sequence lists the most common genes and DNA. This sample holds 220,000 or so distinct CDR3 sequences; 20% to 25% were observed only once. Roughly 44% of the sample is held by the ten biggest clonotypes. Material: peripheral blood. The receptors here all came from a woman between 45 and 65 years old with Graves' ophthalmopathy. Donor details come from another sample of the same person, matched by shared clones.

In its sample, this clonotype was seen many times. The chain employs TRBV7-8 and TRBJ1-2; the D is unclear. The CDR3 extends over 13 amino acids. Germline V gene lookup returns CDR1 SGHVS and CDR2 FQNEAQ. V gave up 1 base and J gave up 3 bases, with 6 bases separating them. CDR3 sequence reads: CASSLGQHYGYTF. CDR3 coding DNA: TGTGCCAGCAGCTTAGGTCAGCACTATGGCTACACCTTC.

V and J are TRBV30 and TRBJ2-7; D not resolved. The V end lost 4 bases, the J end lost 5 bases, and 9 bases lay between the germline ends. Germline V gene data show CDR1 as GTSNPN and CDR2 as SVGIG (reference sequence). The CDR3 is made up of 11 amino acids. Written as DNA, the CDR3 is TGTGCCTGGAAGCTGCGGCACGAGCAGTACTTC. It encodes CAWKLRHEQYF.

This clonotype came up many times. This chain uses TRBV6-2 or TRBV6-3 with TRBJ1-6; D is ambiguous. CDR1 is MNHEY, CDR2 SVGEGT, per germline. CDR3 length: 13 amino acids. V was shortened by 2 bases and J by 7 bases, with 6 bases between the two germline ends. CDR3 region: CASSYERNSPLHF. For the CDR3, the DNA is TGTGCCAGCAGTTACGAACGGAATTCACCCCTCCACTTT.

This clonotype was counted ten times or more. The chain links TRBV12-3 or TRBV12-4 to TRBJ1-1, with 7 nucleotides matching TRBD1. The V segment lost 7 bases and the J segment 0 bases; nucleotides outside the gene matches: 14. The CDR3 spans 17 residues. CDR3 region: CASTRGQTTSMNTEAFF. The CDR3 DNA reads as TGTGCCAGCACCCGGGGACAGACTACATCCATGAACACTGAAGCTTTCTTT.

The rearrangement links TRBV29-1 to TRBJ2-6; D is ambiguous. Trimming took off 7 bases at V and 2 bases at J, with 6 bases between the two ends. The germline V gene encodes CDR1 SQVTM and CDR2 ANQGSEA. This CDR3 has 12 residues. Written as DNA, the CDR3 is TGCAGCGCCCTTACTGGGGCCAACGTCCTGACTTTC. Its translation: CSALTGANVLTF.

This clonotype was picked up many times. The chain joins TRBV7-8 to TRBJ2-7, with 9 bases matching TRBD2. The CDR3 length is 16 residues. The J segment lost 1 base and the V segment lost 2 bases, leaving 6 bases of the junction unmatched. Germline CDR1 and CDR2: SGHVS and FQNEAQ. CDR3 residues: CASSLWFLAGSYEQYF. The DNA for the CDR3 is TGTGCCAGCAGCTTATGGTTCCTAGCGGGATCCTACGAGCAGTACTTC.

In DNA, the CDR3 is TGTGCCAGCAGCTTAGAGCAGATTAGCAATCAGCCCCAGCATTTT. Translating gives CASSLEQISNQPQHF. The V gene is TRBV7-2, the J gene TRBJ1-5; D not resolved. The germline CDR1 and CDR2 sequences are SGHTA and FQGNSA. V dropped 1 base and J dropped 0 bases, with 7 bases sitting between them. The CDR3 sequence is 15 residues long.

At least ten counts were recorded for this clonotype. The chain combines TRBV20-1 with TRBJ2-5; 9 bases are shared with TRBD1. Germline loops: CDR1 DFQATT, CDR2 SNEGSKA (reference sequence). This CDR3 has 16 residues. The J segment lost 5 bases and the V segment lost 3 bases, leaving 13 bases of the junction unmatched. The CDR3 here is CSASSLRDRVGETQYF. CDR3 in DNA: TGCAGTGCTAGTAGTCTTCGGGACAGGGTAGGCGAGACCCAGTACTTC.

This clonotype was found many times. Here the CDR3 DNA reads TGCGCCAGCAGCTTGGGGAGTCAGGGAAGCGGTCAGCCCCAGCATTTT. Translating gives CASSLGSQGSGQPQHF. The chain is built from TRBV5-1 and TRBJ1-5, with a tentative D call TRBD1 (5 bases). The germline CDR1 and CDR2 sequences are SGHRS and YFSETQ. V dropped 0 bases and J dropped 6 bases, with 16 bases sitting between them. The CDR3 consists of 16 residues.

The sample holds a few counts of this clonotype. CDR3: CASSYASREETQYF. CDR3 sequence (DNA): TGTGCCAGCAGTTACGCGAGTCGGGAGGAGACCCAGTACTTC. This chain links TRBV6-2 or TRBV6-3 with TRBJ2-5; D perhaps matches TRBD2 (6 bases). The germline V gene encodes CDR1 MNHEY and CDR2 SVGEGT. The germline V and J ends were trimmed by 2 bases and 5 bases, with 12 bases remaining between them. The CDR3 totals 14 residues.

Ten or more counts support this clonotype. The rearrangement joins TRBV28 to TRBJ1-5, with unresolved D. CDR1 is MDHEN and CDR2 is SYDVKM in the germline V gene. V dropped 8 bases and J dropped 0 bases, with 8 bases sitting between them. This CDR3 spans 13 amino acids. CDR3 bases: TGTGCCAGCGAAATGGATAGCAATCAGCCCCAGCATTTT. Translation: CASEMDSNQPQHF.

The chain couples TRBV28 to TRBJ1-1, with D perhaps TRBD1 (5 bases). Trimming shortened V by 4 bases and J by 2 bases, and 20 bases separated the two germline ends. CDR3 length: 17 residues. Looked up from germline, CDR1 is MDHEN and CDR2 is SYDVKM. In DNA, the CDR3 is TGTGCCAGCAGTTCCCGAATTATTCAGGGATCCAACACTGAAGCTTTCTTT. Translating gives CASSSRIIQGSNTEAFF. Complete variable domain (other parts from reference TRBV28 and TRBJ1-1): DVKVTQSSRYLVKRTGEKVFLECVQDMDHENMFWYRQDPGLGLRLIYFSYDVKMKEKGDIPEGYSVSREKKERFSLILESASTNQTSMYLCASSSRIIQGSNTEAFFGQGTRLTVV.

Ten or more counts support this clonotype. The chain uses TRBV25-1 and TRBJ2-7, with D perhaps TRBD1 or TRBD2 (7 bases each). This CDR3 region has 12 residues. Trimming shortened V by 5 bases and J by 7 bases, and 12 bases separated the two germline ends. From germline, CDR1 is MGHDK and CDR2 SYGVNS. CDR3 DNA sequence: TGTGCCAGCAGTACCCAGGGGGGGGAGCAGTACTTC. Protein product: CASSTQGGEQYF.

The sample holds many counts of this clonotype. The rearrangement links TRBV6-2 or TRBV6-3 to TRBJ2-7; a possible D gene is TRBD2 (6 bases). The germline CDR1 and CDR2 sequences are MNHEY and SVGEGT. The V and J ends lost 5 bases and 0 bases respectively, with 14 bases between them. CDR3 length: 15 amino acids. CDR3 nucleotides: TGTGCCAGCAGTCCTGGGGGGACCACCTCCTACGAGCAGTACTTC. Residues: CASSPGGTTSYEQYF.

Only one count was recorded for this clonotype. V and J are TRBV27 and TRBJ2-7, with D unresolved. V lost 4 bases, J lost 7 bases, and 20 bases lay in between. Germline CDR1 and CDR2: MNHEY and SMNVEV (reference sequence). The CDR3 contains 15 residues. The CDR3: CASSSTIPRPTEQYF. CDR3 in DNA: TGTGCCAGCAGTTCCACCATTCCTCGACCCACGGAGCAGTACTTC.

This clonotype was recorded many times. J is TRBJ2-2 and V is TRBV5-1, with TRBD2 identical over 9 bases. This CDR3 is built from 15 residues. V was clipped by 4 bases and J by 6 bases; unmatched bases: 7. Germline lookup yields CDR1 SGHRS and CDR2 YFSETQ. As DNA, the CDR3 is TGCGCCAGCAGCGGGCTAGCGGGAAAGGCCGGGGAGCTGTTTTTT. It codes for CASSGLAGKAGELFF.

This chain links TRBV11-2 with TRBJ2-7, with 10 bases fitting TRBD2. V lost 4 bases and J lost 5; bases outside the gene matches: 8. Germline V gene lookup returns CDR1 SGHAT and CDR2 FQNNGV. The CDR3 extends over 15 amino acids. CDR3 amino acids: CASSSPGLASHEQYF. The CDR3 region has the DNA TGTGCCAGCAGCTCCCCGGGACTAGCGTCCCACGAGCAGTACTTC.